The text below deals with one TCR beta chain. CDR3 length equals 14 residues. Trimming stripped 4 bases from V and 6 bases from J, with 12 bases between. Germline assignment: CDR1 KGHDR and CDR2 SFDVKD. For the second PCR, which ran for about 6 to 11 cycles, a sample-barcoded 5' primer and a J-beta primer mix were used. Using its own MiXCR run on the 5' RACE reads, TCRdb lists one record per CDR3 protein. The sample records over 700,000 distinct CDR3 sequences, roughly 50% being singletons. The sample belongs to a study of blood T cells in healthy people across ages. This chain links TRBV24-1 with TRBJ2-1, with D perhaps assigned TRBD1 or TRBD2 (5 bases each). The origin of this receptor is an elderly man in good health. Sequenced input: blood. The chain's CDR3 is CATSESGRGNEQFF. The CDR3 nucleotides are TGTGCCACCAGTGAATCGGGACGGGGCAATGAGCAGTTCTTC.